The 7 T cell receptor beta chains reported below all come from one sample, sequenced in a study of T cell responses to AZD1222 COVID-19 vaccine. Using immunoSEQ multiplex PCR, the repertoire was profiled, and TCRdb retains in-frame clones only, with some absent. The sample holds more than 95,000 clones, 80% to 90% seen once. The sample here was peripheral blood, taken on day 0 of AZD1222 vaccination. The receptors were sampled from an adult in good health.

This sequence joins TRBV25-1 and TRBJ2-1; D unresolved. Looked up from germline, CDR1 is MGHDK and CDR2 is SYGVNS. The ends were cut back, 7 bases at V and 9 bases at J, with 10 bases in the middle. The CDR3 extends over 11 amino acids. The CDR3 here is CASIGWGEQFF. In DNA, the CDR3 is TGTGCCAGCATTGGATGGGGTGAGCAGTTCTTC.

This chain links TRBV11-2 with TRBJ1-2; the D gene is possibly TRBD1 (5 bases). V lost 5 bases and J lost 4, with 20 bases in between. Germline CDR1 is SGHAT and CDR2 is FQNNGV. The CDR3 is made up of 16 amino acids. The CDR3 loop reads CASSPQGVGGAYGYTF. The CDR3 DNA follows: TGTGCCAGCAGCCCCCAGGGAGTGGGGGGAGCCTATGGCTACACCTTC.

V and J are TRBV2 and TRBJ1-5; D unresolved. V was clipped by 6 bases and J by 4 bases, with 13 bases between them. CDR1 SNHLY and CDR2 FYNNEI come from the germline V gene. The CDR3 extends over 14 amino acids. CDR3 region: CASSGVLWNQPQHF. The CDR3, as DNA: TGTGCCAGCAGCGGAGTTTTATGGAATCAGCCCCAGCATTTT.

The gene calls are TRBV19 and TRBJ1-5; D uncertain. The germline V gene encodes CDR1 LNHDA and CDR2 SQIVND (reference sequence). The CDR3 loop spans 12 amino acids. Trimming took 5 bases from V and 7 from J, leaving 9 bases between them. The CDR3 loop is CASSGGRQPQHF. DNA for the CDR3: TGTGCCAGTAGTGGAGGTAGGCAGCCCCAGCATTTT.

This sequence joins TRBV27 and TRBJ2-1; D is possibly TRBD2 (6 bases). CDR1 is MNHEY and CDR2 is SMNVEV in the germline V gene (reference sequence). V was shortened by 4 bases and J by 5 bases, with 15 bases between the two germline ends. This CDR3 comprises 15 residues. As DNA, the CDR3 is TGTGCCAGCAGTTCTCCGCTAGCGTCCAACAATGAGCAGTTCTTC. Translation gives CASSSPLASNNEQFF.

The chain combines TRBV6-5 with TRBJ1-2; the D is unclear. The germline CDR1 and CDR2 sequences are MNHEY and SVGAGI. Trimming removed 4 bases from V and 8 bases from J, with 11 bases in between. This CDR3 region has 12 residues. CDR3 in DNA: TGTGCCAGCAGTTCAACACGGAACGGCTACACCTTC. This encodes CASSSTRNGYTF.

This sequence joins TRBV6-1 and TRBJ2-7, with 7 nucleotides matching TRBD1. The J segment lost 2 bases and the V segment lost 1 base, leaving 2 bases of the junction unmatched. CDR1 MNHNS and CDR2 SASEGT come from the germline V gene. The CDR3 runs to 14 residues. The CDR3 here is CASSEVGQAYEQYF. The DNA for the CDR3 is TGTGCCAGCAGTGAAGTAGGACAGGCCTACGAGCAGTACTTC.